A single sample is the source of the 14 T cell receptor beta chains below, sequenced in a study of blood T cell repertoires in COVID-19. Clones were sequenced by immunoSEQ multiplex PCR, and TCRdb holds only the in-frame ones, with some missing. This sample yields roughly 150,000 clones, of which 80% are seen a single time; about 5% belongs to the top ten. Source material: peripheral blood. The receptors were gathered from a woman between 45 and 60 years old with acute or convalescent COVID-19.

The CDR3: CASSLVRDSKYGYTF. The CDR3 nucleotides are TGCGCCAGCAGCCTAGTCCGGGACAGCAAGTATGGCTACACCTTC. The chain joins TRBV4-3 to TRBJ1-2; 7 bases align to TRBD1. Per the germline V gene, CDR1 is LGHNA and CDR2 is YSLEER. There are 15 residues in the CDR3. Trimming took 4 bases from V and 5 from J; bases not matched to a gene: 10.

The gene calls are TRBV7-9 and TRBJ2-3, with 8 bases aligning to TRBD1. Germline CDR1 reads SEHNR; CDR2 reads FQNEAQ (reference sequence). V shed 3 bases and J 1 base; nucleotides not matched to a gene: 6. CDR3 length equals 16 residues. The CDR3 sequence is CASSFRQGSGTDTQYF. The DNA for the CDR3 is TGTGCCAGCAGCTTTCGACAGGGGTCCGGCACAGATACGCAGTATTTT. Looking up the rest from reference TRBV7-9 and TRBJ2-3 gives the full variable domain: DTGVSQNPRHKITKRGQNVTFRCDPISEHNRLYWYRQTLGQGPEFLTYFQNEAQLEKSRLLSDRFSAERPKGSFSTLEIQRTEQGDSAMYLCASSFRQGSGTDTQYFGPGTRLTVL.

Written as DNA, the CDR3 is TGTGCCAGCAGTGGTTACCACAGTCTGGGATCGGGATACGAGCAGTACTTC. Translating gives CASSGYHSLGSGYEQYF. This rearrangement joins TRBV25-1 to TRBJ2-7, with D possibly being TRBD2 (5 bases). The V and J ends lost 4 bases and 4 bases respectively, with 23 bases between them. Germline assignment: CDR1 MGHDK and CDR2 SYGVNS. The CDR3 totals 17 residues.

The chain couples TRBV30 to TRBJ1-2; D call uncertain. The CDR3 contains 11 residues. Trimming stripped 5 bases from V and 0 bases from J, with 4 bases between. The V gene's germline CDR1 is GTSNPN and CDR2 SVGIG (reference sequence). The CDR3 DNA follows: TGTGCCTGGTCAGCTAACTATGGCTACACCTTC. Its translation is CAWSANYGYTF.

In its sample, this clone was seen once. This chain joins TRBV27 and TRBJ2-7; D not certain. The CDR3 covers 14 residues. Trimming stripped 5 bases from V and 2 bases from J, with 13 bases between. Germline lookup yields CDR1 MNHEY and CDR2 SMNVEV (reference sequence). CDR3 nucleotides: TGTGCCAGCAGTCCCCCGCGATCCCCCTACGAGCAGTACTTC. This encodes CASSPPRSPYEQYF.

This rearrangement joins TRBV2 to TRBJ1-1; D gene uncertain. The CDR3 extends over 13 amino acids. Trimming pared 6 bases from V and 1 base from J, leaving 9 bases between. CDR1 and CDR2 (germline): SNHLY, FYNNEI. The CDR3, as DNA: TGTGCCAGCAGAGTGGCGGCGAACACTGAAGCTTTCTTT. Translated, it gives CASRVAANTEAFF.

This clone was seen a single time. DNA for the CDR3: TGTGCCTGGAAGACAGGGGCTAGCACAGATACGCAGTATTTT. As protein: CAWKTGASTDTQYF. The chain employs TRBV30 and TRBJ2-3; 8 nucleotides match TRBD1. Germline trimming cut 4 bases from V and 0 bases from J; bases unmatched to any gene: 3. The CDR3 consists of 14 residues. Germline lookup yields CDR1 GTSNPN and CDR2 SVGIG (reference sequence).

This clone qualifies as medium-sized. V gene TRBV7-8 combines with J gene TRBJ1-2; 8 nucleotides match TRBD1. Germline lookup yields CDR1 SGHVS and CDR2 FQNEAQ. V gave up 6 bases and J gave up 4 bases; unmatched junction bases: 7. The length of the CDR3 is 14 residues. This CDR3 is CASRGGGQVYGYTF. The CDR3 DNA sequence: TGTGCCAGCAGGGGCGGGGGACAGGTCTATGGCTACACCTTC.

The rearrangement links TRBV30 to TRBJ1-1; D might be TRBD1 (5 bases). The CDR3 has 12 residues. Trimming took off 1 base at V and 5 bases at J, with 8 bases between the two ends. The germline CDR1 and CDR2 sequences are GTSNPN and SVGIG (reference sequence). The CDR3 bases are TGTGCCTGGAGTGACCAGGGTACTGAAGCTTTCTTT. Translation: CAWSDQGTEAFF. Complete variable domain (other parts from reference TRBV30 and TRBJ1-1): SQTIHQWPATLVQPVGSPLSLECTVEGTSNPNLYWYRQAAGRGLQLLFYSVGIGQISSEVPQNLSASRPQDRQFILSSKKLLLSDSGFYLCAWSDQGTEAFFGQGTRLTVV.

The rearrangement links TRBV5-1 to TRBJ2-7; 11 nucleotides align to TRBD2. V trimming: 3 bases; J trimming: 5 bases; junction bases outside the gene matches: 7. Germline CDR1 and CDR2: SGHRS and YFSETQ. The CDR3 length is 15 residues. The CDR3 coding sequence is TGCGCCAGCAGCTCTAAGACTAGCGGGGCGGACGAGCAGTACTTC. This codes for CASSSKTSGADEQYF.

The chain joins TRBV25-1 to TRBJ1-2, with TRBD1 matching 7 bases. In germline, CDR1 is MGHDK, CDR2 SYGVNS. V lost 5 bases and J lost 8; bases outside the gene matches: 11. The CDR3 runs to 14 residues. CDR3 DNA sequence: TGTGCCAGCAGTCTAGGGGGCCCTGATGTGGGCTACACCTTC. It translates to CASSLGGPDVGYTF.

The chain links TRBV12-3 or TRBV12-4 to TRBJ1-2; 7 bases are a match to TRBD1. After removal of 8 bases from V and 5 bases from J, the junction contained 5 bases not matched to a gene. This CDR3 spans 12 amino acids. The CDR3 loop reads CASQGQSYGYTF. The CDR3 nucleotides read TGTGCCAGCCAGGGACAGTCTTATGGCTACACCTTC.

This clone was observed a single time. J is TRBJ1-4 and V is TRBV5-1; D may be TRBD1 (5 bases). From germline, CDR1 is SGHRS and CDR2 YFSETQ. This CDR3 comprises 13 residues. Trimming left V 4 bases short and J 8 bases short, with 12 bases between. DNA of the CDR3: TGCGCCAGCAGCGGAGGGACCGAAGAAAAACTGTTTTTT. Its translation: CASSGGTEEKLFF.

This CDR3 reads CASSPAPGSGANVLTF. The CDR3 region has the DNA TGTGCCAGCTCACCAGCCCCAGGCTCTGGGGCCAACGTCCTGACTTTC. The V gene is TRBV18, the J gene TRBJ2-6, with unresolved D. Germline CDR1 and CDR2: KGHSH and LQKENI. V gave up 2 bases and J gave up 0 bases, with 8 bases separating them. This CDR3 has 16 amino acids.